This is a list of T cell receptor beta chains from one sample in a study of blood T cell repertoires in COVID-19. Measured with immunoSEQ multiplex PCR; TCRdb has only the in-frame clones, and not every one. Of about 190,000 clones in the sample, 70% to 90% were seen once. Sequencing was done on a sample of peripheral blood. These TCRs come from a woman in her seventies with active or convalescent COVID-19. The CDR3 runs from the conserved cysteine through the conserved F or W. D genes are given only for firm matches. Clone size appears in some rows only: once, few, many, or a class for an expanded clone.

J	D	V	size	DNA	CDR3
TRBJ1-5	TRBD1	TRBV6-6	NA	TGTGCCAGCAGTTGGACAGGGATTGGGAGCAATCAGCCCCAGCATTTT	CASSWTGIGSNQPQHF
TRBJ2-5	NA	TRBV2	NA	TGTGCCAGCAAGGCGAGACGGTCGGCGGTCGTAACCCGCCAAGAGACCCAGTACTTC	CASKARRSAVVTRQETQYF
TRBJ2-7	NA	TRBV11-2	NA	TGTGCCAGCAGCCCGCTGGACATTTACGAGCAGTACTTC	CASSPLDIYEQYF
TRBJ2-7	NA	TRBV6-5	NA	TGTGCCAGCAGGAGGCGGGTCTCCTACGAGCAGTACTTC	CASRRRVSYEQYF
TRBJ1-5	NA	TRBV7-9	NA	TGTGCCAGCAGCTTATCGGGGACACCTAATCAGCCCCAGCATTTT	CASSLSGTPNQPQHF
TRBJ2-7	NA	TRBV5-1	NA	TGCGCCAGCAGCTTCGGATCGGGGACTTCGGTATACGAGCAGTACTTC	CASSFGSGTSVYEQYF
TRBJ2-5	NA	TRBV4-1	NA	TGCGCCAGCAGCCAAGTCCTAGCCCAAGAGACCCAGTACTTC	CASSQVLAQETQYF
TRBJ1-5	NA	TRBV20-1	NA	TGCAGTGCTAGTCTTTCTAGCAATCAGCCCCAGCATTTT	CSASLSSNQPQHF
TRBJ2-3	TRBD2	TRBV5-5	NA	TGTGCCAGCAGCCGGGCGGGGGGGCTAGGAGATACGCAGTATTTT	CASSRAGGLGDTQYF
TRBJ2-1	NA	TRBV12-2	NA	NA	CASRLVGQGTYNEQFF
TRBJ2-1	TRBD2	TRBV27	NA	TGTGCCAGCAGTTCGCCGGGACTAGCGGGAGGGCCAGGCTACAATGAGCAGTTCTTC	CASSSPGLAGGPGYNEQFF
TRBJ2-2	NA	TRBV28	NA	TGTGCCAGCAGTTTACAGTTCCCCTCACAGGGACAAGCCCTAACCGGGGAGCTGTTTTTT	CASSLQFPSQGQALTGELFF
TRBJ1-2	TRBD1	TRBV2	NA	TGTGCCACCAGAGACCCACGACAGGGATCTAACTATGGCTACACCTTC	CATRDPRQGSNYGYTF
TRBJ1-2	NA	TRBV28	NA	TGTGCCAGCAGTTGGGGGCACCTCGATGGCTACACCTTC	CASSWGHLDGYTF
TRBJ2-3	TRBD2	TRBV6-6	NA	TGTGCCAGCAGTTTATTAGCGGGAGGGACAGATACGCAGTATTTT	CASSLLAGGTDTQYF
TRBJ2-5	TRBD1	TRBV6-2/TRBV6-3	NA	TGTGCCAGCAGTTACTCGAAAGGCAGGGGGTTGGAAGAGACCCAGTACTTC	CASSYSKGRGLEETQYF
TRBJ2-1	TRBD2	TRBV20-1	NA	TGCAGTGCTAGTCGTCACAGGGCGGGAGGGACGTACAATGAGCAGTTCTTC	CSASRHRAGGTYNEQFF
TRBJ2-4	NA	TRBV28	NA	TGTGCCAGCAGCCTCCGGGCTAGCGCCAAAAACATTCAGTACTTC	CASSLRASAKNIQYF
TRBJ2-5	NA	TRBV24-1	few	TGTGCCACCAGTTCCGATCGGGGGAGTCACCAAGAGACCCAGTACTTC	CATSSDRGSHQETQYF
TRBJ2-3	TRBD2	TRBV2	NA	TGTGCCAGCAGTAGACTTGGGACTAGCGGAATCACAGATACGCAGTATTTT	CASSRLGTSGITDTQYF
TRBJ1-3	NA	TRBV7-6	NA	TGTGCCAGCAGCTTAAGGGGAGGTACTGGAAACACCATATATTTT	CASSLRGGTGNTIYF
TRBJ2-1	TRBD2	TRBV24-1	NA	TGTGCCACCAGTGAGGGACTAGCGGGAGGAAATGAGCAGTTCTTC	CATSEGLAGGNEQFF
TRBJ2-1	TRBD2	TRBV18	NA	TGTGCCAGCTCATTTCGACTAGCGGAGACCTCCTACAATGAGCAGTTCTTC	CASSFRLAETSYNEQFF
TRBJ2-2	NA	TRBV7-9	NA	TGTGCCAGCTCAGGTGGGGGGGCACACGCGAACACCGGGGAGCTGTTTTTT	CASSGGGAHANTGELFF
TRBJ2-3	NA	TRBV19	NA	TGTGCCAGTTCGTCGCCCGGGAGTCCTAGCACAGATACGCAGTATTTT	CASSSPGSPSTDTQYF
TRBJ2-1	TRBD2	TRBV20-1	NA	TGCAGTGCTAGTTCTACCGGGACTAGCTTGAGTGAGCAGTTCTTC	CSASSTGTSLSEQFF
TRBJ2-1	TRBD1	TRBV9	NA	TGTGCCAGCAGCCCGACAGGGGTTCCCTACAATGAGCAGTTCTTC	CASSPTGVPYNEQFF
TRBJ2-2	NA	TRBV19	NA	TGTGCCAGTAGTATACCCGGAGTCACTTCGAACACCGGGGAGCTGTTTTTT	CASSIPGVTSNTGELFF
TRBJ1-2	TRBD1	TRBV27	NA	TGTGCCAGCAGTTCAGGCTCGACAGGGAACTATGGCTACACCTTC	CASSSGSTGNYGYTF
TRBJ2-5	NA	TRBV30	NA	TGTGCCTGGGATGACTTGGAGACCCAGTACTTC	CAWDDLETQYF
TRBJ1-5	TRBD1	TRBV2	once	TGTGCCAGCAGTCCAGGGGGTCGGGATCAGCCCCAGCATTTT	CASSPGGRDQPQHF
TRBJ2-7	NA	TRBV3-1/TRBV3-2	NA	TGTGCCAGCAGCCAAGGTCCCGGGTCCTACGAGCAGTACTTC	CASSQGPGSYEQYF
TRBJ2-7	NA	TRBV12-3/TRBV12-4	NA	TGTGCCAGCAGCCACGGACTTTCCTACGAGCAGTACTTC	CASSHGLSYEQYF
TRBJ2-3	NA	TRBV19	NA	TGTGCCAGTAGTATAGGGGGCTATGGCACAGATACGCAGTATTTT	CASSIGGYGTDTQYF
TRBJ1-1	NA	TRBV18	NA	TGTGCCAGCTCACCACCGGTGGCAGTCACTGAAGCTTTCTTT	CASSPPVAVTEAFF
TRBJ2-7	NA	TRBV6-5	NA	TGTGCCAGCAGTTACTCTCGGACAGCCTACGAGCAGTACTTC	CASSYSRTAYEQYF
TRBJ2-1	NA	TRBV14	NA	TGTGCCAGCAGTCCAGACAGGTTCTCTTACAATGAGCAGTTCTTC	CASSPDRFSYNEQFF
TRBJ1-3	NA	TRBV5-5	NA	TGTGCCAGCAGCCTAAGTGGGCTTTTGTCCGGAAACACCATATATTTT	CASSLSGLLSGNTIYF
TRBJ1-1	NA	TRBV28	NA	TGTGCCAGCAGTTTTCAACAGGCGGGGCTAGGGGAAGCTTTCTTT	CASSFQQAGLGEAFF
TRBJ1-1	TRBD1	TRBV2	NA	TGTGCCAGCAGTGAAGCGGGACAGTCCTTTGACACTGAAGCTTTCTTT	CASSEAGQSFDTEAFF
TRBJ1-6	NA	TRBV30	NA	TGTGCCTGGAGTGCAGGTACGGGGGGTTCACCCCTCCACTTT	CAWSAGTGGSPLHF
TRBJ1-2	TRBD1	TRBV24-1	once	TGTGCCACCAGTACAGGGGGGGGATCAGGCTACACCTTC	CATSTGGGSGYTF
TRBJ2-1	TRBD2	TRBV3-1/TRBV3-2	once	TGTGCCAGCAGCCCCCGAACTAGCGGGAGGGCTGCCTACAATGAGCAGTTCTTC	CASSPRTSGRAAYNEQFF
TRBJ1-4	TRBD1	TRBV6-5	NA	TGTGCCAGCAGTCGGACAGGGGGAGATGAAAAACTGTTTTTT	CASSRTGGDEKLFF